This T cell receptor beta chain appears in the sequencing data of a study of cytotoxic CD8 clonotypes in ibrutinib-treated CLL. Study results and limitations: Age-matched healthy donor levels were exceeded by baseline clonality, which tracked circulating CD8+ T-cell counts.

As for this clone: Its antigen is currently unknown.

Profiled with immunoSEQ multiplex PCR; TCRdb holds only in-frame clones, not every one. Among about 160,000 clones, under 90% were seen once, and the ten largest hold 3.5% to 5.5%. Trimming left V 2 bases short and J 7 bases short, with 8 bases between. The CDR3 extends over 12 amino acids. Germline V gives CDR1 LNHDA, CDR2 SQIVND (reference sequence). The source material was PBMCs, sampled after 24 months of ibrutinib treatment. This clonotype was sampled from a human donor with chronic lymphocytic leukemia. The chain employs TRBV19 and TRBJ1-2, with D uncertain. The CDR3 bases are TGTGCCAGTAGTATACAAGAGTTTGGCTACACCTTC. It translates to CASSIQEFGYTF.